The 8 T cell receptor beta chains listed next were all sequenced from one sample in a study of blood T cell repertoires in COVID-19. Using immunoSEQ multiplex PCR, the repertoire was profiled, and TCRdb retains in-frame clones only, with some absent. The repertoire holds 150,000 to 160,000 clones, 65% to 90% seen once, with 12% in the top ten. The sequenced sample was peripheral blood. These receptor sequences come from a woman aged 55-70 years with COVID-19, enrolled during active disease.

The chain is built from TRBV11-2 and TRBJ2-5, with TRBD2 as a possible D gene (5 bases). V shed 5 bases and J shed 5 bases, with 15 bases lying between them. The CDR3 is 14 amino acids. CDR1 and CDR2 (germline): SGHAT, FQNNGV. The CDR3 coding sequence is TGTGCCAGCAGCCAGATTTCGGGCGGGGAGACCCAGTACTTC. Amino acid sequence: CASSQISGGETQYF.

This chain joins TRBV19 and TRBJ1-6, with 7 bases identical to TRBD1. Germline values: CDR1 LNHDA, CDR2 SQIVND (reference sequence). This CDR3 contains 15 residues. J was trimmed by 6 bases and V by 3 bases; bases with no gene match: 5. In DNA, the CDR3 is TGTGCCAGTAGTATCCGGGGACAGCTTAATTCACCCCTCCACTTT. Amino acids: CASSIRGQLNSPLHF. Based on the CDR3 plus reference TRBV19 and TRBJ1-6, the full variable domain is DGGITQSPKYLFRKEGQNVTLSCEQNLNHDAMYWYRQDPGQGLRLIYYSQIVNDFQKGDIAEGYSVSREKKESFPLTVTSAQKNPTAFYLCASSIRGQLNSPLHFGNGTRLTVT.

The chain employs TRBV18 and TRBJ1-1; TRBD1 might be the D (6 bases). Germline V lookup: CDR1 KGHSH, CDR2 LQKENI. The CDR3 has 12 residues. V was clipped by 5 bases and J by 9 bases, with 13 bases between them. DNA of the CDR3: TGTGCCAGCTCAGTCATACAGGGAAAAGCTTTCTTT. Protein: CASSVIQGKAFF.

The chain employs TRBV29-1 and TRBJ1-4; perhaps TRBD1 as D (6 bases). CDR1 is SQVTM, CDR2 ANQGSEA, per germline. The CDR3 has 12 amino acids. The ends were cut back, 4 bases at V and 4 bases at J, with 7 bases in the middle. This CDR3 reads CSVGGGNEKLFF. For the CDR3, the DNA is TGCAGCGTTGGAGGGGGTAATGAAAAACTGTTTTTT. The full variable domain, rest sourced from reference TRBV29-1 and TRBJ1-4, is SAVISQKPSRDICQRGTSLTIQCQVDSQVTMMFWYRQQPGQSLTLIATANQGSEATYESGFVIDKFPISRPNLTFSTLTVSNMSPEDSSIYLCSVGGGNEKLFFGSGTQLSVL.

The CDR3 spells CASSFSGLVGEQYF. The DNA for the CDR3 is TGTGCCAGCAGCTTTAGCGGGCTGGTCGGCGAGCAGTACTTC. V is TRBV11-2 and J is TRBJ2-7; 7 bases agree with TRBD2. CDR1 is SGHAT and CDR2 is FQNNGV in the germline V gene. Germline trimming cut 3 bases from V and 6 bases from J; bases unmatched to any gene: 8. CDR3 length: 14 amino acids.

The chain employs TRBV10-3 and TRBJ2-5; D call uncertain. Looked up from germline, CDR1 is ENHRY and CDR2 is SYGVKD. The CDR3 sequence is 13 residues long. V lost 2 bases and J lost 7, with 11 bases in between. The CDR3 DNA is TGTGCCATCAGTGAGCCCCCTTTCCGGACCCAGTACTTC. It is translated as CAISEPPFRTQYF.

The genes are TRBV5-1 and TRBJ2-2; possible D gene TRBD1, 5 bases. The CDR3 runs 15 residues. Germline V gene lookup returns CDR1 SGHRS and CDR2 YFSETQ. Trimming removed 4 bases from V and 1 base from J, with 11 bases in between. The CDR3 sequence is CASSLTVLNTGELFF. The CDR3 DNA is TGCGCCAGCAGCCTGACAGTATTGAACACCGGGGAGCTGTTTTTT.

This chain uses TRBV7-3 with TRBJ2-1; 15 positions match TRBD2. CDR1 SGHTA and CDR2 FQGTGA come from the germline V gene. The CDR3 is 17 residues long. V was pared by 4 bases and J by 5 bases, with 6 bases of the junction left unmatched. The chain's CDR3 is CASSSGLAGGWDNEQFF. CDR3 DNA: TGTGCCAGCAGCTCGGGACTAGCGGGGGGATGGGACAATGAGCAGTTCTTC.